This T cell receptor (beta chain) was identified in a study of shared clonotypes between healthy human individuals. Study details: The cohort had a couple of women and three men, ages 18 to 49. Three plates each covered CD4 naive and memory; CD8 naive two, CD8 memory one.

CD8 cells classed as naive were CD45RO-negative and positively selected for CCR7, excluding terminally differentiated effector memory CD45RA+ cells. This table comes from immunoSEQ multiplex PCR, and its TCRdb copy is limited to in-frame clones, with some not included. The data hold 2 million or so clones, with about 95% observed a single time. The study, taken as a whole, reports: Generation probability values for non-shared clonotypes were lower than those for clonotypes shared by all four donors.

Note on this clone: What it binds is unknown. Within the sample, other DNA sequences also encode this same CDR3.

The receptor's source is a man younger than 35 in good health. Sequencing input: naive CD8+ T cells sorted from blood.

The CDR3 DNA reads TGTGCCAGCAGCAGATTAGCGGGGGGAAGCACAGATACGCAGTATTTT. As protein: CASSRLAGGSTDTQYF. The gene calls are TRBV2 and TRBJ2-3; 10 bases map to TRBD2. After removal of 6 bases from V and 0 bases from J, the junction contained 6 bases not matched to a gene. This CDR3 is 16 amino acids long. Germline V gene lookup returns CDR1 SNHLY and CDR2 FYNNEI. The variable domain in full, with the rest retrieved from reference TRBV2 and TRBJ2-3, is EPEVTQTPSHQVTQMGQEVILRCVPISNHLYFYWYRQILGQKVEFLVSFYNNEISEKSEIFDDQFSVERPDGSNFTLKIRSTKLEDSAMYFCASSRLAGGSTDTQYFGPGTRLTVL.